This entry lists 20 T cell receptor beta chains sequenced from one sample in a study of cytomegalovirus exposure and HLA in healthy donors. PCR used 60 Vbeta primers and 13 Jbeta primers. Generated by immunoSEQ multiplex PCR, the TCRdb table keeps only in-frame clones and is missing some. The sample lists 130,000 or so clones, 88% occurring once. The sequencing sample was made of PBMCs. These receptors were taken from a woman in her 40s in good health and CMV-seronegative.

CDR3 nucleotides: TGTGCCACCTCGGTGTCAACTAATGAAAAACTGTTTTTT. Translating gives CATSVSTNEKLFF. The chain combines TRBV10-3 with TRBJ1-4; D ambiguous. CDR3 length equals 13 residues. The V and J ends lost 10 bases and 0 bases respectively, with 9 bases between them. In germline, CDR1 is ENHRY, CDR2 SYGVKD.

The chain uses TRBV5-1 and TRBJ1-1, with 7 bases aligning to TRBD1. This CDR3 comprises 13 residues. CDR1 SGHRS and CDR2 YFSETQ come from the germline V gene. Germline trimming cut 4 bases from V and 3 bases from J; bases unmatched to any gene: 3. The CDR3 nucleotides are TGCGCCAGCAGCGCGGGACAGCACACTGAAGCTTTCTTT. It specifies CASSAGQHTEAFF. The full variable domain, rest sourced from reference TRBV5-1 and TRBJ1-1, is KAGVTQTPRYLIKTRGQQVTLSCSPISGHRSVSWYQQTPGQGLQFLFEYFSETQRNKGNFPGRFSGRQFSNSRSEMNVSTLELGDSALYLCASSAGQHTEAFFGQGTRLTVV.

This chain joins TRBV28 and TRBJ1-3; D not resolved. Germline values: CDR1 MDHEN, CDR2 SYDVKM. CDR3 length equals 14 residues. Trimming pared 3 bases from V and 1 base from J, leaving 7 bases between. CDR3 in amino acids: CASSFPRSGNTIYF. The CDR3 region has the DNA TGTGCCAGCAGTTTCCCCCGTTCTGGAAACACCATATATTTT.

V and J are TRBV2 and TRBJ2-5; 7 bases are a match to TRBD1. This CDR3 region has 13 residues. V trimming: 7 bases; J trimming: 2 bases; junction bases outside the gene matches: 4. Germline V gene lookup returns CDR1 SNHLY and CDR2 FYNNEI. DNA for the CDR3: TGTGCCAGCAAGGGGACAGCTCAAGAGACCCAGTACTTC. Translating gives CASKGTAQETQYF.

CDR3 nucleotide sequence: TGTGCCAGCAGTTACCAGGGACAGGCGCTTGAAAAACTGTTTTTT. Encoded protein: CASSYQGQALEKLFF. The chain is built from TRBV6-5 and TRBJ1-4, with TRBD1 identical over 8 bases. The trim removed 2 bases at V and 7 bases at J, leaving 6 bases unmatched. This CDR3 contains 15 residues. Germline V CDR1 and CDR2: MNHEY, SVGAGI.

The genes are TRBV5-1 and TRBJ2-3; no definite D call. CDR3 size: 12 residues. CDR1 is SGHRS, CDR2 YFSETQ, per germline. V was trimmed by 4 bases and J by 2 bases, leaving 5 bases between them. The CDR3: CASSMYTDTQYF. The CDR3 nucleotides are TGCGCCAGCAGCATGTACACAGATACGCAGTATTTT.

As to this clone: A junction end diverges from the germline sequence, so it may reflect a read error. V and J are TRBV7-9 and TRBJ1-1; D is undetermined. CDR3 length: 12 residues. The germline V gene encodes CDR1 SEHNR and CDR2 FQNEAQ (reference sequence). CDR3 residues: CSSSSASTEAFF. The CDR3 nucleotides are TGTTCCAGCAGCTCCGCGAGCACTGAAGCTTTCTTT.

The J gene is TRBJ1-5, the V gene TRBV30; D is ambiguous. CDR1 GTSNPN and CDR2 SVGIG come from the germline V gene (reference sequence). Trimming left V 4 bases short and J 2 bases short, with 9 bases between. This CDR3 has 13 residues. CDR3 amino acids: CAWTRGGNQPQHF. CDR3 DNA: TGTGCCTGGACCCGTGGAGGCAATCAGCCCCAGCATTTT.

The V call is TRBV2, the J call TRBJ1-5; D may be TRBD1 (5 bases). The V end was cut by 0 bases, the J end by 4 bases, with 16 bases between. The CDR3 contains 17 residues. From germline, CDR1 is SNHLY and CDR2 FYNNEI. CDR3 bases: TGTGCCAGCAGTGAAGCGGTCGTGGGGGGGACGAATCAGCCCCAGCATTTT. Translating it yields CASSEAVVGGTNQPQHF. Full variable domain (missing parts from reference TRBV2 and TRBJ1-5): EPEVTQTPSHQVTQMGQEVILRCVPISNHLYFYWYRQILGQKVEFLVSFYNNEISEKSEIFDDQFSVERPDGSNFTLKIRSTKLEDSAMYFCASSEAVVGGTNQPQHFGDGTRLSIL.

This clone was counted a single time. The gene calls are TRBV7-3 and TRBJ2-3, with a weak D call TRBD2 (6 bases). The CDR3 extends over 13 amino acids. The germline V and J ends were trimmed by 8 bases and 5 bases, with 14 bases remaining between them. Per the germline V gene, CDR1 is SGHTA and CDR2 is FQGTGA. CDR3 in DNA: TGTGCCAGCCGCTCCGGGGGAGGAGATACGCAGTATTTT. Translating gives CASRSGGGDTQYF.

This clone is a singleton in its sample. This chain uses TRBV28 with TRBJ1-4; 9 bases agree with TRBD1. The CDR3 is 18 amino acids. Losses at the gene ends were 5 bases for V and 3 bases for J; bases not matched to a gene: 13. The germline V gene encodes CDR1 MDHEN and CDR2 SYDVKM. As DNA, the CDR3 is TGTGCCAGCAGTCCCCCCCACCCCGGGACAGGGTCTAATGAAAAACTGTTTTTT. Its protein product is CASSPPHPGTGSNEKLFF.

The V and J genes are TRBV30 and TRBJ2-7; maybe TRBD1 (6 bases). Per germline, CDR1 GTSNPN and CDR2 SVGIG (reference sequence). The CDR3 is made up of 13 amino acids. The V and J ends lost 3 bases and 4 bases respectively, with 13 bases between them. The CDR3 region has the DNA TGTGCCTGGAGCCAGGGGCAAATTTACGAGCAGTACTTC. Encoded protein: CAWSQGQIYEQYF.

The chain links TRBV9 to TRBJ2-1; D is unclear. The CDR3 has 12 amino acids. V lost 7 bases and J 5 bases, leaving 10 bases between the germline ends. CDR1 is SGDLS and CDR2 is YYNGEE in the germline V gene. The CDR3, as DNA: TGTGCCAGCGGCTCTTTCGACAATGAGCAGTTCTTC. This gives the protein CASGSFDNEQFF. Combining the CDR3 with reference TRBV9 and TRBJ2-1 gives the whole variable domain DSGVTQTPKHLITATGQRVTLRCSPRSGDLSVYWYQQSLDQGLQFLIQYYNGEERAKGNILERFSAQQFPDLHSELNLSSLELGDSALYFCASGSFDNEQFFGPGTRLTVL.

As regards this clone: The junction shows a germline mismatch at one end, possibly a read error. This sequence joins TRBV7-9 and TRBJ2-2; 7 positions match TRBD1. CDR3 size: 17 residues. Per germline, CDR1 SEHNR and CDR2 FQNEAQ (reference sequence). CDR3 bases: TGTTCCAGCAGCTTAATCCTAACAGGGGATCACACCGGGGAGCTGTTTTTT. This codes for CSSSLILTGDHTGELFF.

The rearrangement uses TRBV9 and TRBJ2-1, with D possibly being TRBD2 (6 bases). V dropped 4 bases and J dropped 6 bases, with 17 bases sitting between them. The CDR3 has 15 residues. The germline V gene has CDR1 SGDLS and CDR2 YYNGEE. This CDR3 reads CASSPRPARGNEQFF. Written as DNA, the CDR3 is TGTGCCAGCAGCCCTCGACCCGCGCGGGGCAATGAGCAGTTCTTC.

This clone was counted once. The chain carries TRBV5-1 and TRBJ2-1; TRBD2 matches at 13 bases. This CDR3 spans 16 amino acids. Germline lookup yields CDR1 SGHRS and CDR2 YFSETQ. V shed 4 bases, J shed 11 bases, and the junction held 12 bases outside the gene matches. The DNA for the CDR3 is TGCGCCAGCAGCCTAACTAGCGGGAGGGACCAAGTGAAGCAGTTCTTC. As protein: CASSLTSGRDQVKQFF.

The chain couples TRBV30 to TRBJ2-5, with TRBD1 as a possible D gene (5 bases). Germline lookup yields CDR1 GTSNPN and CDR2 SVGIG (reference sequence). The ends were cut back, 5 bases at V and 5 bases at J, with 15 bases in the middle. This CDR3 spans 13 amino acids. The CDR3 spells CAWAQGNWETQYF. The CDR3 coding sequence is TGTGCCTGGGCCCAGGGAAATTGGGAGACCCAGTACTTC.

This clone was recorded once. The rearrangement joins TRBV13 to TRBJ1-2, with D possibly TRBD1 on 5 matching bases. Trimming removed 5 bases from V and 6 bases from J, with 13 bases in between. CDR1 and CDR2 from the germline V gene are PRHDT and FYEKMQ (reference sequence). This CDR3 comprises 13 residues. The CDR3: CASSTRQFHGYTF. The DNA of the CDR3 is TGTGCCAGCAGCACCCGACAGTTTCATGGCTACACCTTC.

In its sample, this clone was seen a few times. The V gene is TRBV25-1, the J gene TRBJ2-7; D is unresolved. V was clipped by 6 bases and J by 5 bases, with 11 bases between them. The CDR3 totals 12 residues. In germline, CDR1 is MGHDK, CDR2 SYGVNS. The CDR3 DNA is TGTGCCAGCAGCCTGAGGCAGAACGAGCAGTACTTC. This sequence encodes CASSLRQNEQYF.

The chain employs TRBV18 and TRBJ2-7, with D possibly being TRBD1 (6 bases). V was cut by 4 bases and J by 7 bases, with 14 bases left in between. CDR3 length: 13 amino acids. Germline-derived CDR1 and CDR2 are KGHSH and LQKENI. CDR3 region: CASSRGQGLEQYF. CDR3 nucleotide sequence: TGTGCCAGCTCACGGGGGCAGGGGCTGGAGCAGTACTTC.